The T cell receptor (beta chain) described here comes from a study of shared clonotypes between healthy human individuals. Findings and limits, study-wide: Genetic and exposure-history diversity was limited by the small donor number. Sequencing depth was expected to affect clonotype sharing among donors. Clonotypes shared by all four sorted-subset donors had higher generation probabilities than non-shared clonotypes.

This CDR3 has 14 amino acids. The germline gives CDR1 LNHDA, CDR2 SQIVND (reference sequence). The J segment lost 3 bases and the V segment lost 9 bases, leaving 7 bases of the junction unmatched. Worth noting for this clone: Its antigen is unidentified.

The repertoire was sequenced with immunoSEQ multiplex PCR; TCRdb's copy has only in-frame clones and lacks some. This sample carries around 720,000 clones, around 73% of them seen once, and the ten largest clones take 1.5% to 2%. The study enrolled healthy HIV-negative adults without recent acute infections or vaccinations as donors. The TCR originated in a woman aged 25 to 45 in good health. V is TRBV19 and J is TRBJ2-3; 9 bases agree with TRBD1. The specimen was memory CD4+ T cells sorted from blood. Indicated subset: CD45RA-negative fraction. This CDR3 is CASRDRVGTDTQYF. In DNA, the CDR3 is TGTGCCAGCCGGGACAGGGTCGGTACAGATACGCAGTATTTT.